This T cell receptor (beta chain) was identified during a study of cytomegalovirus exposure and HLA in healthy donors. General study points: Later on, an analysis found that several of the most significant clusters appeared to be linked to common viral pathogens, which included parvovirus B19.

The PCR made use of 60 Vbeta and 13 Jbeta primers. Clones were sequenced by immunoSEQ multiplex PCR, and TCRdb holds only the in-frame ones, with some missing. The table records around 170,000 clones, 65% to 85% of them present only once. Comments on this clone: What it binds is not known.

The sequencing sample was made of PBMCs. The receptor was derived from a man aged 45-65 years in good health and CMV-seronegative.

The CDR3 reads CASGRPTYNEQFF. The CDR3 bases are TGTGCCAGCGGCAGGCCCACCTACAATGAGCAGTTCTTC. The chain carries TRBV6-5 and TRBJ2-1; D is unresolved. Per the germline V gene, CDR1 is MNHEY and CDR2 is SVGAGI. Trimming took 8 bases from V and 2 from J, leaving 10 bases between them. This CDR3 region has 13 residues.